This passage covers 32 T cell receptor beta chains from one sample sequenced in a study of OX40 agonist ivuxolimab in advanced cancers. Sequencing used immunoSEQ multiplex PCR; TCRdb keeps in-frame clones, though not all of them. In the table there are tens of thousands of clones, 80% of which are singletons. The sample here was CD4+ or CD8+ T cells sorted from blood, taken in a trial of the OX40 agonist ivuxolimab. Every receptor here comes from an adult with an advanced solid tumor such as melanoma, head and neck, liver or kidney cancer.

The chain uses TRBV13 and TRBJ2-3; weak D call: TRBD1 (6 bases). The germline CDR1 and CDR2 sequences are PRHDT and FYEKMQ (reference sequence). V lost 4 bases and J lost 2, with 16 bases in between. The CDR3 is made up of 16 amino acids. CDR3: CASSSTGTRITDTQYF. In DNA form, the CDR3 reads TGTGCCAGCAGCTCTACCGGGACACGTATCACAGATACGCAGTATTTT.

The chain links TRBV2 to TRBJ1-5; D not resolved. This CDR3 has 15 amino acids. V lost 3 bases and J 0 bases, leaving 9 bases between the germline ends. From germline, CDR1 is SNHLY and CDR2 FYNNEI. This CDR3 reads CASSDPSNSNQPQHF. CDR3 DNA: TGTGCCAGCAGTGATCCTAGTAATAGCAATCAGCCCCAGCATTTT.

V usage is TRBV30 and J usage is TRBJ1-1; D possibly corresponds to TRBD1 (6 bases). V lost 1 base and J 0 bases, leaving 21 bases between the germline ends. The CDR3 loop spans 18 amino acids. CDR1 is GTSNPN, CDR2 SVGIG, per germline (reference sequence). The CDR3 bases are TGTGCCTGGAGTGCCGGACTTACCTGGACAGCAATGAACACTGAAGCTTTCTTT. This codes for CAWSAGLTWTAMNTEAFF. The full variable domain, in which reference TRBV30 and TRBJ1-1 provide the parts outside the CDR3, is SQTIHQWPATLVQPVGSPLSLECTVEGTSNPNLYWYRQAAGRGLQLLFYSVGIGQISSEVPQNLSASRPQDRQFILSSKKLLLSDSGFYLCAWSAGLTWTAMNTEAFFGQGTRLTVV.

The V call is TRBV19, the J call TRBJ2-2; TRBD1 agrees at 9 bases. The CDR3 has 17 residues. V was clipped by 0 bases and J by 6 bases; unmatched bases: 8. CDR1 LNHDA and CDR2 SQIVND come from the germline V gene (reference sequence). As DNA, the CDR3 is TGTGCCAGTAGTATAGATCTAGGACAGGGGAAGGCCGGGGAGCTGTTTTTT. It specifies CASSIDLGQGKAGELFF.

J is TRBJ1-4 and V is TRBV2; TRBD1 aligns across 7 bases. The CDR3 is 14 residues long. Per germline, CDR1 SNHLY and CDR2 FYNNEI. Trimming removed 5 bases from V and 8 bases from J; junction bases left unmatched: 8. Written as DNA, the CDR3 is TGTGCCAGCAGTTCGGGACAGTTGCTAGAAAAACTGTTTTTT. This gives the protein CASSSGQLLEKLFF.

This rearrangement joins TRBV19 to TRBJ1-5; no definite D call. The germline V gene has CDR1 LNHDA and CDR2 SQIVND (reference sequence). The V end lost 4 bases, the J end lost 2 bases, and 9 bases lay between the germline ends. CDR3 length: 14 residues. In DNA form, the CDR3 reads TGTGCCAGTAGTAATCGCGAAGGCAATCAGCCCCAGCATTTT. It encodes CASSNREGNQPQHF.

V and J are TRBV11-2 and TRBJ2-2, with a tentative D call TRBD2 (6 bases). This CDR3 is built from 16 residues. The V gene lost 1 base and the J gene lost 1 base, with 10 bases spanning the gap. The germline CDR1 and CDR2 sequences are SGHAT and FQNNGV. CDR3 in amino acids: CASSLALSGNTGELFF. The CDR3 DNA is TGTGCCAGCAGCTTAGCTCTTAGCGGGAACACCGGGGAGCTGTTTTTT. Supplemented by reference TRBV11-2 and TRBJ2-2, the full variable domain reads EAGVAQSPRYKIIEKRQSVAFWCNPISGHATLYWYQQILGQGPKLLIQFQNNGVVDDSQLPKDRFSAERLKGVDSTLKIQPAKLEDSAVYLCASSLALSGNTGELFFGEGSRLTVL.

With regard to this clone: The sample contains more than one DNA sequence encoding this CDR3. The gene calls are TRBV30 and TRBJ1-3; D unresolved. The CDR3 has 12 residues. Germline values: CDR1 GTSNPN, CDR2 SVGIG (reference sequence). CDR3 nucleotides: TGTGCTCTCGGGCTGGGTGGAAACACCATATATTTT. Translated, it gives CALGLGGNTIYF.

This clone has a single count. CDR3 nucleotide sequence: TGCGCCAGCAGCCTAACCGGCCAGGCGGAGACCCAGTACTTC. Its translation: CASSLTGQAETQYF. The V gene is TRBV4-1, the J gene TRBJ2-5; D is undetermined. Trimming took 4 bases from V and 5 from J, leaving 14 bases between them. This CDR3 comprises 14 residues. The V gene's germline CDR1 is MGHRA and CDR2 YSYEKL.

The table lists this clone with a few counts. V is TRBV9 and J is TRBJ2-7; possibly TRBD2 for D (6 bases). The germline gives CDR1 SGDLS, CDR2 YYNGEE. V was pared by 1 base and J by 2 bases, with 10 bases between. The CDR3 covers 14 residues. CDR3 region: CASSVWWGAYEQYF. Here the CDR3 DNA reads TGTGCCAGCAGCGTATGGTGGGGGGCCTACGAGCAGTACTTC.

The chain employs TRBV18 and TRBJ2-5, with 7 nucleotides matching TRBD2. This CDR3 region has 15 residues. The germline gives CDR1 KGHSH, CDR2 LQKENI. V gave up 2 bases and J gave up 4 bases; unmatched junction bases: 7. This CDR3 reads CASSPGGTIRETQYF. The CDR3 DNA is TGTGCCAGCTCACCAGGCGGGACTATTCGAGAGACCCAGTACTTC.

V usage is TRBV10-3 and J usage is TRBJ1-2; 7 bases align to TRBD1. The V gene's germline CDR1 is ENHRY and CDR2 SYGVKD. V was pared by 3 bases and J by 8 bases, with 6 bases of the junction left unmatched. The CDR3 covers 13 residues. CDR3 coding DNA: TGTGCCATCAGTGAAGGAGGGGGCTTAGGCTACACCTTC. Protein: CAISEGGGLGYTF.

The rearrangement links TRBV19 to TRBJ1-5, with 7 bases lining up with TRBD1. Germline V gene sequence: CDR1 LNHDA, CDR2 SQIVND (reference sequence). The length of the CDR3 is 13 residues. V gave up 4 bases and J gave up 4 bases; unmatched junction bases: 1. The CDR3 region has the DNA TGTGCCAGTAGTAACAGGGGAAATCAGCCCCAGCATTTT. It encodes CASSNRGNQPQHF.

The chain joins TRBV2 to TRBJ1-5, with 9 bases that match TRBD1. This CDR3 is 15 amino acids long. V gave up 4 bases and J gave up 6 bases; unmatched junction bases: 7. Germline V gives CDR1 SNHLY, CDR2 FYNNEI. CDR3 residues: CASSGGQGGIQPQHF. The CDR3 region has the DNA TGTGCCAGCAGTGGGGGACAGGGTGGGATTCAGCCCCAGCATTTT.

In this sample, this clone turned up a few times. This chain joins TRBV14 and TRBJ1-6; 9 bases align to TRBD1. Germline V gives CDR1 SGHDN, CDR2 FVKESK. The CDR3 is 15 residues long. J lost 9 bases, V lost 1 base, and 4 bases had no gene match. The CDR3 coding sequence is TGTGCCAGCAGCCAAGGGACAGGGGTTCGTTCACCCCTCCACTTT. This translates into CASSQGTGVRSPLHF.

This clone was seen only a few times. V and J are TRBV10-3 and TRBJ2-1; D may be TRBD1 or TRBD2 (5 bases each). CDR1 is ENHRY, CDR2 SYGVKD, per germline. Trimming left V 8 bases short and J 9 bases short, with 14 bases between. The CDR3 length is 12 residues. In DNA form, the CDR3 reads TGTGCCATCGGGAGCTCGGACATTGAGCAGTTCTTC. Translating gives CAIGSSDIEQFF.

The CDR3 nucleotides read TGTGCCGCTGACAAGGGGCGGACCGGGGAGCTGTTTTTT. Translating it yields CAADKGRTGELFF. The rearrangement links TRBV19 to TRBJ2-2, with a weak D call TRBD1 (5 bases). The CDR3 totals 13 residues. Germline CDR1 is LNHDA and CDR2 is SQIVND (reference sequence). V was shortened by 11 bases and J by 5 bases, with 15 bases between the two germline ends.

The rearrangement links TRBV10-3 to TRBJ2-1; D is unresolved. Germline CDR1 and CDR2: ENHRY and SYGVKD. The CDR3 has 11 amino acids. V was shortened by 8 bases and J by 3 bases, with 5 bases between the two germline ends. Here the CDR3 reads CAIGDYNEQFF. In nucleotides, the CDR3 is TGTGCCATCGGGGACTACAATGAGCAGTTCTTC.

This clone was detected only a few times. V is TRBV23-1 and J is TRBJ1-1, with TRBD1 matching over 7 bases. TRBV23-1 has ORF status, its function being uncertain. CDR3 length: 15 amino acids. With V trimmed by 4 bases and J by 1 base, 6 bases remained unmatched. The CDR3 coding sequence is TGCGCCAGCAGTCCGGGACAGTCGGGGAACACTGAAGCTTTCTTT. Protein sequence: CASSPGQSGNTEAFF.

The chain links TRBV30 to TRBJ1-5, with D uncertain. Trimming removed 0 bases at V and 6 bases at J, with 18 bases between. This CDR3 comprises 16 residues. Germline values: CDR1 GTSNPN, CDR2 SVGIG (reference sequence). CDR3 coding DNA: TGTGCCTGGAGTGTTGGGTTGTTGGGAGCGACTCAGCCCCAGCATTTT. Its protein product is CAWSVGLLGATQPQHF.

The CDR3 DNA follows: TGTGCCAGCAGCCAACACGGGAGGGGGCTCTATGGCTACACCTTC. As protein: CASSQHGRGLYGYTF. V gene TRBV4-2 combines with J gene TRBJ1-2; 7 bases fit TRBD1. The CDR3 consists of 15 residues. Trimming at V came to 2 bases and at J to 4 bases, leaving 7 bases not matched to a gene. The germline V gene has CDR1 LGHNA and CDR2 YNFKEQ.

The V call is TRBV2, the J call TRBJ2-2; 8 nucleotides agree with TRBD1. The CDR3 sequence is 16 residues long. The V gene end was trimmed by 6 bases and the J gene end by 3 bases; junction bases not matched to a gene: 9. Germline CDR1 reads SNHLY; CDR2 reads FYNNEI. CDR3 nucleotide sequence: TGTGCCAGCAGGGATGGGACAGGTGGGGACACCGGGGAGCTGTTTTTT. Encoded protein: CASRDGTGGDTGELFF.

There are a few counts of this clone. Written as DNA, the CDR3 is TGTGCCAGCAGTGTCGGCAGGAGCGGTTCACCCCTCCACTTT. It is translated as CASSVGRSGSPLHF. The V call is TRBV2, the J call TRBJ1-6; no clear D. Germline CDR1 and CDR2: SNHLY and FYNNEI. The CDR3 runs 14 residues. The V end was cut by 4 bases, the J end by 9 bases, with 13 bases between.

CDR3 nucleotide sequence: TGTGCCAGCAGTTTGGGTGGAATTCTAGCCAAAAACATTCAGTACTTC. Translated, it gives CASSLGGILAKNIQYF. The chain couples TRBV28 to TRBJ2-4; D remains ambiguous. The germline V and J ends were trimmed by 3 bases and 0 bases, with 12 bases remaining between them. Germline CDR1 reads MDHEN; CDR2 reads SYDVKM. There are 16 residues in the CDR3.

V gene TRBV5-6 combines with J gene TRBJ1-5; 9 nucleotides align to TRBD1. V was clipped by 4 bases and J by 5 bases; unmatched bases: 7. In germline, CDR1 is SGHDT, CDR2 YYEEEE. CDR3 length: 15 residues. DNA of the CDR3: TGTGCCAGCAGCCGCCGAGGGACAGGGCATCAGCCCCAGCATTTT. Translation: CASSRRGTGHQPQHF.

The chain uses TRBV10-1 and TRBJ2-3; TRBD2 matches at 7 bases. Germline trimming cut 4 bases from V and 3 bases from J; bases unmatched to any gene: 7. This CDR3 has 15 residues. The germline gives CDR1 WNHNN, CDR2 SYGVQD (reference sequence). The CDR3 DNA is TGCGCCAGCAGTGCGGCGGGGGTAGGGACAGATACGCAGTATTTT. It is translated as CASSAAGVGTDTQYF.

CDR3 sequence (DNA): TGCGCCAGCAGCTTGGAGGGGACAGGGAATGGCTACACCTTC. Translating gives CASSLEGTGNGYTF. The chain uses TRBV5-1 and TRBJ1-2; 9 nucleotides line up with TRBD1. This CDR3 comprises 14 residues. Germline V gene sequence: CDR1 SGHRS, CDR2 YFSETQ. The V gene end was trimmed by 0 bases and the J gene end by 6 bases; junction bases not matched to a gene: 3.

The V gene is TRBV2, the J gene TRBJ2-1; D is undetermined. The CDR3 spans 14 residues. The V end was cut by 1 base, the J end by 6 bases, with 10 bases between. Germline loops: CDR1 SNHLY, CDR2 FYNNEI. In DNA form, the CDR3 reads TGTGCCAGCAGTGAAGGCTACCCCCGCAATGAGCAGTTCTTC. Encoded protein: CASSEGYPRNEQFF.

The rearrangement joins TRBV29-1 to TRBJ1-2; TRBD1 is a possible D gene (5 bases). The CDR3 length is 14 residues. The ends were cut back, 6 bases at V and 2 bases at J, with 16 bases in the middle. Germline V gene lookup returns CDR1 SQVTM and CDR2 ANQGSEA. This CDR3 reads CSVPGTPPNYGYTF. As DNA, the CDR3 is TGCAGCGTGCCCGGGACGCCCCCAAACTATGGCTACACCTTC.

In this sample, this clone turned up a few times. This sequence joins TRBV6-5 and TRBJ1-1, with D hard to call. V lost 0 bases, J lost 4 bases, and 15 bases lay in between. The CDR3 is 16 amino acids. The germline CDR1 and CDR2 sequences are MNHEY and SVGAGI. CDR3 in amino acids: CASSYSLTIMSTEAFF. The CDR3 DNA reads as TGTGCCAGCAGTTACTCGCTGACAATTATGAGCACTGAAGCTTTCTTT.

The rearrangement uses TRBV6-1 and TRBJ1-2, with TRBD1 identical over 9 bases. Per germline, CDR1 MNHNS and CDR2 SASEGT. J gave up 4 bases and V 4 bases, and 4 bases lay outside the gene matches. The CDR3 runs to 14 residues. The DNA of the CDR3 is TGTGCCAGCAGTGGATTGGGACAGGGCTATGGCTACACCTTC. Protein product: CASSGLGQGYGYTF.

The rearrangement uses TRBV5-1 and TRBJ2-7; D gene unclear. The V gene's germline CDR1 is SGHRS and CDR2 YFSETQ. The CDR3 has 14 amino acids. V was clipped by 1 base and J by 0 bases, with 8 bases between them. The CDR3 coding sequence is TGCGCCAGCAGCTTGAGGCCGGACTCCTACGAGCAGTACTTC. The encoded protein is CASSLRPDSYEQYF.